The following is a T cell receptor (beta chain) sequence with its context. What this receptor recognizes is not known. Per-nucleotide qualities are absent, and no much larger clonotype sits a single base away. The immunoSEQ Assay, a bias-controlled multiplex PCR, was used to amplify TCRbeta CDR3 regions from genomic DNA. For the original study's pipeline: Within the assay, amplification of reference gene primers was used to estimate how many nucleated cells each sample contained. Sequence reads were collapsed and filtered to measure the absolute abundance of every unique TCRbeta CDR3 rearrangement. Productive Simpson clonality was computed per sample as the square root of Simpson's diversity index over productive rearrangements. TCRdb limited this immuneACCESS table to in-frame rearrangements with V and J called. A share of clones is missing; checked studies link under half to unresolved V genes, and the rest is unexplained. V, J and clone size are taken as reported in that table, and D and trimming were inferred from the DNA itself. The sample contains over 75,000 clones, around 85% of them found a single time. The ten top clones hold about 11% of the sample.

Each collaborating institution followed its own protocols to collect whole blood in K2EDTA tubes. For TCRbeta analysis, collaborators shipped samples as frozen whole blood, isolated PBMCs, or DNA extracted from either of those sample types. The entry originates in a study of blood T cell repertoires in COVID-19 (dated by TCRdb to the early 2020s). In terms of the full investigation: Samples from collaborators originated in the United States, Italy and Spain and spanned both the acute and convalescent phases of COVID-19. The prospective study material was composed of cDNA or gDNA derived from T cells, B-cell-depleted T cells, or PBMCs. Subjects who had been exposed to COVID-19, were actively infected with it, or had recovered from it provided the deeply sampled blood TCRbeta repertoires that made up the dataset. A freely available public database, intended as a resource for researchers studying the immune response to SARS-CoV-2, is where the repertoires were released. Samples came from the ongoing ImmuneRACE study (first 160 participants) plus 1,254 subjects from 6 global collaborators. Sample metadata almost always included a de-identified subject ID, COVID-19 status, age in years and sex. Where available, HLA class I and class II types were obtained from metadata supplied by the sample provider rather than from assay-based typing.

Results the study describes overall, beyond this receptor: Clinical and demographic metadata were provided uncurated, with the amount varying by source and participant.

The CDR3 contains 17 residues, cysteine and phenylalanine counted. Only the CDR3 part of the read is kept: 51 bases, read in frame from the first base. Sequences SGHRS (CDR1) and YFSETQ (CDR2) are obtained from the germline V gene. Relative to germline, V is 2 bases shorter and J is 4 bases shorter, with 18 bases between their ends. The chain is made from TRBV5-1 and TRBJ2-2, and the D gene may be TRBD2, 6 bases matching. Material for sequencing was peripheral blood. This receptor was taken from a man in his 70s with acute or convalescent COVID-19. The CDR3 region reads CASSFGGAEASTGELFF. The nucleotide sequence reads TGCGCCAGCAGCTTTGGAGGGGCCGAGGCGTCCACCGGGGAGCTGTTTTTT. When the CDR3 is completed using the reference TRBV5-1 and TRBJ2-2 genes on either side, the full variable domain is KAGVTQTPRYLIKTRGQQVTLSCSPISGHRSVSWYQQTPGQGLQFLFEYFSETQRNKGNFPGRFSGRQFSNSRSEMNVSTLELGDSALYLCASSFGGAEASTGELFFGEGSRLTVL.